These 15 T cell receptor beta chains were all obtained from the same sample, sequenced in a study of Graves' ophthalmopathy and Graves' hyperthyroidism (dated by TCRdb to 2016 to 2019). The listed sequencing device is Illumina HiSeq 2000. For repertoire sequencing, the TCR beta CDR3 regions were amplified from RNA transcripts. The first round of RT-PCR was done with HTBI primers and the Qiagen OneStep RT-PCR kit, and was followed by a second round of multiplex PCR, then size selection and purification. TCRdb cleaned the public reads at Q25 with fastp, built clones with MiXCR and kept in-frame beta chains. Each CDR3 protein appears once, grouped with its most common genes and DNA. Within this sample are some 410,000 distinct CDR3 sequences, with around 21% of them counted one time only. The ten largest clones add up to approximately 3% of the sample. Sequenced input: peripheral blood. All receptors derive from a woman in her late teens or twenties with stable Graves' hyperthyroidism. Donor details come from another sample of the same person, matched by shared clones.

This clonotype was seen many times. J is TRBJ2-7 and V is TRBV20-1; no clear D gene. In germline, CDR1 is DFQATT, CDR2 SNEGSKA (reference sequence). V gave up 0 bases and J gave up 2 bases, with 17 bases separating them. The CDR3 spans 16 residues. The CDR3: CSARDQVGGRTYEQYF. DNA for the CDR3: TGCAGTGCTAGAGACCAAGTAGGCGGCCGGACCTACGAGCAGTACTTC.

This clonotype occurred many times. The chain employs TRBV28 and TRBJ2-5; unclear D gene. Germline loops: CDR1 MDHEN, CDR2 SYDVKM. The CDR3 sequence is 14 residues long. The V end was cut by 6 bases, the J end by 2 bases, with 13 bases between. CDR3 DNA: TGTGCCAGCAGCGGTTGGGGTGATCAAGAGACCCAGTACTTC. Amino acids: CASSGWGDQETQYF. The whole variable domain, filled in from reference TRBV28 and TRBJ2-5, reads DVKVTQSSRYLVKRTGEKVFLECVQDMDHENMFWYRQDPGLGLRLIYFSYDVKMKEKGDIPEGYSVSREKKERFSLILESASTNQTSMYLCASSGWGDQETQYFGPGTRLLVL.

V usage is TRBV11-2 and J usage is TRBJ2-7; 11 bases are shared with TRBD2. Germline CDR1 SGHAT, CDR2 FQNNGV. There are 17 residues in the CDR3. Trimming took 9 bases from V and 2 from J; bases not matched to a gene: 15. CDR3 DNA: TGTGCCAGTAGTATAGTCCCCTCTAGCGGGAGGACCTACGAGCAGTACTTC. This translates into CASSIVPSSGRTYEQYF.

J is TRBJ2-4 and V is TRBV4-1, with D perhaps assigned TRBD1 or TRBD2 (7 bases each). The CDR3 is 15 amino acids. Per the germline V gene, CDR1 is MGHRA and CDR2 is YSYEKL. Trimming removed 2 bases from V and 6 bases from J, with 14 bases in between. CDR3 coding DNA: TGCGCCAGCAGCCAACCGACAGGGAGGGGAAACATTCAGTACTTC. This gives the protein CASSQPTGRGNIQYF.

This clonotype was observed at least ten times. The gene calls are TRBV20-1 and TRBJ2-7; TRBD1 agrees at 9 bases. Germline V gene sequence: CDR1 DFQATT, CDR2 SNEGSKA (reference sequence). The V segment lost 1 base and the J segment 5 bases; nucleotides outside the gene matches: 12. The CDR3 is 16 residues long. For the CDR3, the DNA is TGCAGTGCTAGAGGAGGGTGGGACAGGGTGTCGAACGAGCAGTACTTC. Translated: CSARGGWDRVSNEQYF.

The gene calls are TRBV20-1 and TRBJ2-7; D not resolved. CDR1 is DFQATT, CDR2 SNEGSKA, per germline (reference sequence). The CDR3 has 11 amino acids. The V and J ends lost 5 bases and 2 bases respectively, with 7 bases between them. The CDR3 spells CSAGEAYEQYF. CDR3 in DNA: TGCAGTGCTGGCGAGGCCTACGAGCAGTACTTC.

The rearrangement joins TRBV9 to TRBJ2-5; TRBD1 matches 10 bases. The germline V gene has CDR1 SGDLS and CDR2 YYNGEE. V gave up 4 bases and J gave up 4 bases; unmatched junction bases: 4. The CDR3 contains 14 residues. For the CDR3, the DNA is TGTGCCAGCAGCCCGGGACAGGGGTTAGAGACCCAGTACTTC. The encoded protein is CASSPGQGLETQYF.

This clonotype was seen repeatedly, ten times or more. The V call is TRBV2, the J call TRBJ1-2; D is uncertain. V was cut by 2 bases and J by 3 bases, with 7 bases left in between. The CDR3 runs to 13 residues. From germline, CDR1 is SNHLY and CDR2 FYNNEI. The CDR3 sequence: CASSERIYYGYTF. CDR3 nucleotide sequence: TGTGCCAGCAGTGAAAGGATTTACTATGGCTACACCTTC.

Points on this clonotype: This may stem from a read error, because a much larger clone lies one nucleotide away. The V gene is TRBV11-1, the J gene TRBJ1-5; D unresolved. Germline V lookup: CDR1 SGHAT, CDR2 FQDESV (reference sequence). The CDR3 loop spans 14 amino acids. Trimming stripped 2 bases from V and 7 bases from J, with 12 bases between. For the CDR3, the DNA is TGTGCCAGCAGCTTAACGGGGTACGGACAGCCCCAGCATTTT. This translates into CASSLTGYGQPQHF.

This clonotype came up many times. This chain connects TRBV18 to TRBJ2-5, with D possibly TRBD2 on 5 matching bases. The length of the CDR3 is 14 residues. V lost 8 bases and J lost 4, with 17 bases in between. Germline CDR1 KGHSH, CDR2 LQKENI. CDR3 DNA sequence: TGTGCCAGCACCGAGGATTGGGGAGCAGAGACCCAGTACTTC. It codes for CASTEDWGAETQYF.

This rearrangement joins TRBV12-3 or TRBV12-4 to TRBJ2-4, with D perhaps TRBD1 (6 bases). Trimming removed 5 bases from V and 1 base from J, with 27 bases in between. The CDR3 has 20 residues. CDR3 protein: CASSMYRDNKPRVAKNIQYF. As DNA, the CDR3 is TGTGCCAGCAGTATGTACAGGGACAATAAACCCCGGGTGGCCAAAAACATTCAGTACTTC.

This clonotype was observed many times. The V call is TRBV11-2, the J call TRBJ2-7, with D unresolved. The length of the CDR3 is 13 residues. V shed 1 base and J shed 7 bases, with 11 bases lying between them. Germline CDR1 reads SGHAT; CDR2 reads FQNNGV. The CDR3 here is CASSLANVGEQYF. DNA for the CDR3: TGTGCCAGCAGCTTAGCCAATGTGGGGGAGCAGTACTTC.

V gene TRBV6-1 combines with J gene TRBJ1-2, with 8 positions matching TRBD1. The V and J ends lost 3 bases and 2 bases, in that order; junction bases with no gene match: 2. Per the germline V gene, CDR1 is MNHNS and CDR2 is SASEGT. This CDR3 spans 14 amino acids. DNA for the CDR3: TGTGCCAGCAGTGACAGGGGGCGAAACTATGGCTACACCTTC. Amino acid sequence: CASSDRGRNYGYTF.

The chain uses TRBV4-2 and TRBJ2-5; D gene unclear. This CDR3 spans 14 amino acids. The germline CDR1 and CDR2 sequences are LGHNA and YNFKEQ. V shed 1 base and J shed 5 bases, with 11 bases lying between them. The CDR3 sequence: CASSQGSGAETQYF. The CDR3 region has the DNA TGTGCCAGCAGCCAAGGTTCCGGAGCGGAGACCCAGTACTTC.

Of note for this clonotype: This may arise from a read error, as a much more abundant clone is one base away. The V call is TRBV12-5, the J call TRBJ1-1; D not resolved. Trimming shortened V by 4 bases and J by 6 bases, and 6 bases separated the two germline ends. CDR1 LGHNT and CDR2 FRNRAP come from the germline V gene. The CDR3 consists of 11 residues. For the CDR3, the DNA is TGTGCTAGTGGTTCTGGCGCTGAAGCTTTCTTT. Protein sequence: CASGSGAEAFF.